Shown below are 29 T cell receptor beta chains from a single sample sequenced in a study of blood T cell repertoires in COVID-19. TCRdb's copy holds only in-frame clones and misses some; the assay was immunoSEQ multiplex PCR. The sample has around 60,000 clones, 80% to 90% seen once. Sequenced sample: peripheral blood. The source is a woman aged 55 to 70 with COVID-19, enrolled during active disease.

The chain combines TRBV11-2 with TRBJ2-1, with 10 nucleotides matching TRBD2. The germline CDR1 and CDR2 sequences are SGHAT and FQNNGV. The V and J ends lost 1 base and 3 bases, in that order; junction bases with no gene match: 3. There are 16 residues in the CDR3. The CDR3 region has the DNA TGTGCCAGCAGCTTAGCGGGACTAGCGTTCTACAATGAGCAGTTCTTC. It specifies CASSLAGLAFYNEQFF. Supplemented by reference TRBV11-2 and TRBJ2-1, the full variable domain reads EAGVAQSPRYKIIEKRQSVAFWCNPISGHATLYWYQQILGQGPKLLIQFQNNGVVDDSQLPKDRFSAERLKGVDSTLKIQPAKLEDSAVYLCASSLAGLAFYNEQFFGPGTRLTVL.

In this sample, this clone turned up a few times. This chain connects TRBV7-3 to TRBJ2-3; 9 bases agree with TRBD2. Germline V gives CDR1 SGHTA, CDR2 FQGTGA. CDR3 size: 17 residues. V gave up 0 bases and J gave up 5 bases; unmatched junction bases: 9. CDR3 nucleotides: TGTGCCAGCAGCTTAACAGGGGCGGGAGGGCCCGTAGATACGCAGTATTTT. This translates into CASSLTGAGGPVDTQYF.

The J gene is TRBJ2-7, the V gene TRBV7-2; a weak D match, TRBD1 (6 bases). The CDR3 spans 15 residues. V lost 7 bases, J lost 0 bases, and 16 bases lay in between. CDR1 is SGHTA and CDR2 is FQGNSA in the germline V gene. CDR3 bases: TGTGCCAGCACTTTTCCCGGGACAAGCTCCTACGAGCAGTACTTC. Encoded protein: CASTFPGTSSYEQYF.

The chain couples TRBV28 to TRBJ2-7, with 8 bases matching TRBD1. CDR1 and CDR2 (germline): MDHEN, SYDVKM. Losses at the gene ends were 5 bases for V and 4 bases for J; bases not matched to a gene: 13. The CDR3 sequence is 16 residues long. In DNA form, the CDR3 reads TGTGCCAGCAGTCCCATACAGGGGGAAATTATTTACGAGCAGTACTTC. Its protein product is CASSPIQGEIIYEQYF.

This rearrangement joins TRBV7-2 to TRBJ2-3; 9 bases line up with TRBD2. Germline values: CDR1 SGHTA, CDR2 FQGNSA. V dropped 5 bases and J dropped 4; count of bases not matched to a gene: 7. This CDR3 has 15 amino acids. The CDR3 DNA reads as TGTGCCAGCAGCGTTAGCGGGAGTTACGCAGATACGCAGTATTTT. Translation gives CASSVSGSYADTQYF.

At least ten counts were recorded for this clone. DNA of the CDR3: TGCAGCGTCCGGACAGGGGAAGCCTACAATGAGCAGTTCTTC. Its protein is CSVRTGEAYNEQFF. The chain recombines TRBV29-1 with TRBJ2-1, with 9 bases that match TRBD1. This CDR3 contains 14 residues. The germline V gene encodes CDR1 SQVTM and CDR2 ANQGSEA. With V trimmed by 6 bases and J by 2 bases, 5 bases remained unmatched.

This clone occurred once. The chain carries TRBV5-4 and TRBJ1-4; D not resolved. Germline values: CDR1 SGHNT, CDR2 YYREEE (reference sequence). The germline V and J ends were trimmed by 4 bases and 2 bases, with 6 bases remaining between them. The CDR3 runs 13 residues. CDR3 sequence: CASSIGTNEKLFF. The DNA for the CDR3 is TGTGCCAGCAGCATCGGGACTAATGAAAAACTGTTTTTT.

This clone appeared once. The chain carries TRBV30 and TRBJ1-6; TRBD1 matches 8 bases. The CDR3 extends over 13 amino acids. Germline V gene sequence: CDR1 GTSNPN, CDR2 SVGIG (reference sequence). The J segment lost 9 bases and the V segment lost 5 bases, leaving 6 bases of the junction unmatched. The CDR3 reads CAWGTGGGSPLHF. The CDR3 coding sequence is TGTGCCTGGGGGACAGGCGGCGGTTCACCCCTCCACTTT.

The chain employs TRBV24-1 and TRBJ2-7; 9 bases are shared with TRBD2. V shed 2 bases, J shed 0 bases, and the junction held 4 bases outside the gene matches. The length of the CDR3 is 16 residues. Germline lookup yields CDR1 KGHDR and CDR2 SFDVKD. The CDR3 DNA reads TGTGCCACCAGTGATTCCCTAGCGGGAAGCTCCTACGAGCAGTACTTC. Its protein is CATSDSLAGSSYEQYF.

The chain carries TRBV3-1 (or the pseudogene TRBV3-2) and TRBJ1-1; maybe TRBD1 (5 bases). In germline, CDR1 is LGHDT, CDR2 YNNKEL (reference sequence). The length of the CDR3 is 17 residues. V was trimmed by 1 base and J by 8 bases, leaving 23 bases between them. The DNA of the CDR3 is TGTGCCAGCAGCCAAGGTTTCGCCGCAGTACAGGCCGGGGAAGCTTTCTTT. This gives the protein CASSQGFAAVQAGEAFF.

This clone was seen just once. The rearrangement links TRBV23-1 to TRBJ1-2; 9 bases are shared with TRBD1. TRBV23-1 is an open reading frame, and its role is uncertain. J was trimmed by 6 bases and V by 0 bases; bases with no gene match: 11. The CDR3 sequence is 17 residues long. In nucleotides, the CDR3 is TGCGCCAGCAGTCAATCGAAGGTGAACAGGGGGCTCCATGGCTACACCTTC. This encodes CASSQSKVNRGLHGYTF.

This clone was observed a single time. The chain's CDR3 is CASSSLAGTGNNEQFF. The CDR3 DNA sequence: TGTGCCAGCAGTTCCCTTGCCGGGACAGGGAACAATGAGCAGTTCTTC. This chain links TRBV6-5 with TRBJ2-1, with 9 bases fitting TRBD1. The germline V gene encodes CDR1 MNHEY and CDR2 SVGAGI. After removal of 4 bases from V and 5 bases from J, the junction contained 9 bases not matched to a gene. There are 16 residues in the CDR3.

The chain uses TRBV24-1 and TRBJ2-7; 7 nucleotides align to TRBD1. Germline loops: CDR1 KGHDR, CDR2 SFDVKD. The junction had 9 bases not matched to a gene; V was cut back by 5 bases and J by 3 bases. The CDR3 has 15 residues. In nucleotides, the CDR3 is TGTGCCACCAGTGGATTCGCCAGGGGGTTCTACGAGCAGTACTTC. It yields the protein CATSGFARGFYEQYF.

This clone has just a few counts. The V call is TRBV7-9, the J call TRBJ2-7; the match to TRBD1 covers 7 bases. The junction had 8 bases not matched to a gene; V was cut back by 5 bases and J by 4 bases. This CDR3 comprises 14 residues. The germline CDR1 and CDR2 sequences are SEHNR and FQNEAQ (reference sequence). The CDR3 here is CASSPSRDSYEQYF. CDR3 nucleotide sequence: TGTGCCAGCAGCCCGAGTAGGGACAGTTACGAGCAGTACTTC.

About this clone: An end of the junction differs from the germline gene, which may be a read error. This sequence joins TRBV7-7 and TRBJ2-5; 9 bases line up with TRBD2. Germline V gene sequence: CDR1 SSHAT, CDR2 FNYEAQ (reference sequence). The CDR3 contains 17 residues. CDR3 in amino acids: CASSLVGGSGSSETQYF. The CDR3 bases are TGTGCTAGCAGCTTAGTAGGGGGTAGCGGGAGTTCGGAGACCCAGTACTTC. Looking up the rest from reference TRBV7-7 and TRBJ2-5 gives the full variable domain: GAGVSQSPRYKVTKRGQDVTLRCDPISSHATLYWYQQALGQGPEFLTYFNYEAQPDKSGLPSDRFSAERPEGSISTLTIQRTEQRDSAMYRCASSLVGGSGSSETQYFGPGTRLLVL.

This chain links TRBV9 with TRBJ2-7; TRBD2 matches at 14 bases. In germline, CDR1 is SGDLS, CDR2 YYNGEE. V lost 3 bases, J lost 5 bases, and 4 bases stayed unmatched. There are 15 residues in the CDR3. This chain's CDR3 is CASSEGLAGVNEQYF. The CDR3 DNA reads TGTGCCAGCAGCGAGGGACTAGCGGGAGTTAACGAGCAGTACTTC.

V and J are TRBV28 and TRBJ2-1; D is perhaps TRBD2 (6 bases). The CDR3 has 16 amino acids. V was pared by 7 bases and J by 4 bases, with 20 bases between. The germline CDR1 and CDR2 sequences are MDHEN and SYDVKM. CDR3 DNA: TGTGCCAGCACGCCAAGGAGGGAGAGGCCGTACAATGAGCAGTTCTTC. It specifies CASTPRRERPYNEQFF.

The rearrangement uses TRBV13 and TRBJ2-1, with D hard to call. V lost 2 bases, J lost 0 bases, and 14 bases lay in between. Germline V gives CDR1 PRHDT, CDR2 FYEKMQ (reference sequence). CDR3 length: 17 residues. The CDR3: CASSLQRDPSSYNEQFF. The CDR3 DNA reads TGTGCCAGCAGCTTACAGCGAGACCCGAGCTCCTACAATGAGCAGTTCTTC.

The gene calls are TRBV18 and TRBJ1-1; D ambiguous. V was pared by 3 bases and J by 7 bases, with 15 bases between. CDR1 is KGHSH, CDR2 LQKENI, per germline. This CDR3 has 14 residues. CDR3 sequence (DNA): TGTGCCAGCTCACCTCCGGGAAGTCCAAATGAAGCTTTCTTT. Amino acids: CASSPPGSPNEAFF.

The V call is TRBV10-3, the J call TRBJ1-2, with a possible D match to TRBD1 (5 bases). The CDR3 runs to 13 residues. V was trimmed by 3 bases and J by 7 bases, leaving 12 bases between them. Germline V gene sequence: CDR1 ENHRY, CDR2 SYGVKD. DNA of the CDR3: TGTGCCATCAGTGACGGGGGGATCAGTGGCTACACCTTC. Protein: CAISDGGISGYTF.

This clone was observed a few times. This chain joins TRBV28 and TRBJ1-4; no firm D call. The CDR3 is 14 residues long. V lost 6 bases to trimming and J lost 5 bases, with 13 bases between them. Germline V gives CDR1 MDHEN, CDR2 SYDVKM. The CDR3: CASREANRNEKLFF. CDR3 sequence (DNA): TGTGCCAGCAGAGAGGCCAACCGGAATGAAAAACTGTTTTTT. The full variable domain, its missing parts supplied by reference TRBV28 and TRBJ1-4, is DVKVTQSSRYLVKRTGEKVFLECVQDMDHENMFWYRQDPGLGLRLIYFSYDVKMKEKGDIPEGYSVSREKKERFSLILESASTNQTSMYLCASREANRNEKLFFGSGTQLSVL.

CDR3 loop: CASSQGEGRAFF. CDR3 in DNA: TGTGCCAGCAGCCAAGGGGAAGGGAGAGCTTTCTTT. V gene TRBV3-1 (or the pseudogene TRBV3-2) combines with J gene TRBJ1-1; D gene uncertain. V was trimmed by 1 base and J by 10 bases, leaving 10 bases between them. The CDR3 has 12 residues. Germline lookup yields CDR1 LGHDT and CDR2 YNNKEL (reference sequence).

The CDR3 loop is CASSPESNQPQHF. For the CDR3, the DNA is TGTGCCAGCAGTCCAGAAAGCAATCAGCCCCAGCATTTT. The J gene is TRBJ1-5, the V gene TRBV2; no clear D gene. Germline CDR1 and CDR2: SNHLY and FYNNEI. V was clipped by 5 bases and J by 1 base, with 6 bases between them. This CDR3 contains 13 residues.

The chain recombines TRBV10-1 with TRBJ2-5; 12 nucleotides agree with TRBD2. Trimming removed 9 bases from V and 4 bases from J; junction bases left unmatched: 3. Germline V gives CDR1 WNHNN, CDR2 SYGVQD (reference sequence). The length of the CDR3 is 13 residues. Here the CDR3 reads CARILAGGETQYF. The CDR3 DNA reads as TGCGCCAGAATACTAGCGGGAGGAGAGACCCAGTACTTC.

The chain combines TRBV6-4 with TRBJ2-7; TRBD2 matches at 9 bases. V lost 3 bases and J lost 7; bases outside the gene matches: 13. The CDR3 has 16 residues. The germline V gene encodes CDR1 MRHNA and CDR2 SNTAGT. The CDR3 region is CASSDVPGLAVSEQYF. The CDR3 bases are TGTGCCAGCAGTGATGTCCCGGGACTAGCTGTTAGTGAGCAGTACTTC.

This chain joins TRBV12-3 or TRBV12-4 and TRBJ2-5, with D possibly TRBD2 on 6 matching bases. This CDR3 is built from 13 residues. Trimming removed 5 bases from V and 9 bases from J, with 16 bases in between. The CDR3 nucleotides are TGTGCCAGCAGTCCGGGACTCCCGCCGGCCCAGTACTTC. This gives the protein CASSPGLPPAQYF.

The CDR3 bases are TGTGCCAGCAGCGTAGAAGAGGGCGGGGAGCTGTTTTTT. This translates into CASSVEEGGELFF. The V call is TRBV9, the J call TRBJ2-2; possible D gene TRBD2, 5 bases. Germline V gives CDR1 SGDLS, CDR2 YYNGEE. The ends were cut back, 0 bases at V and 7 bases at J, with 7 bases in the middle. There are 13 residues in the CDR3.

The CDR3 coding sequence is TGTGCCAGCAGGAACTCCTTCTCCTACAATGAGCAGTTCTTC. It codes for CASRNSFSYNEQFF. This chain uses TRBV6-5 with TRBJ2-1, with D unclear. The CDR3 runs to 14 residues. In germline, CDR1 is MNHEY, CDR2 SVGAGI. V dropped 6 bases and J dropped 0 bases, with 9 bases sitting between them.

The chain employs TRBV20-1 and TRBJ2-3, with D hard to call. In germline, CDR1 is DFQATT, CDR2 SNEGSKA (reference sequence). The CDR3 loop spans 11 amino acids. Trimming took 5 bases from V and 10 from J, leaving 13 bases between them. This chain's CDR3 is CSAEASYPQYF. For the CDR3, the DNA is TGCAGTGCTGAGGCTAGTTATCCGCAGTATTTT.